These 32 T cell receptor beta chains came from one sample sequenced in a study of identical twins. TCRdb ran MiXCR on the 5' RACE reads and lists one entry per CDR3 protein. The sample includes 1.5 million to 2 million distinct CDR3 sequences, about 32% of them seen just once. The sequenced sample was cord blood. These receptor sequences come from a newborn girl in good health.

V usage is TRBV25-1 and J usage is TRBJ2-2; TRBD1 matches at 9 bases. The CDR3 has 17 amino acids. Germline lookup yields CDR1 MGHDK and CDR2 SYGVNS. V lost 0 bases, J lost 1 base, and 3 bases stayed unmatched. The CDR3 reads CASSEYMGQGNTGELFF. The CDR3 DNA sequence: TGTGCCAGCAGTGAATATATGGGACAGGGGAACACCGGGGAGCTGTTTTTT.

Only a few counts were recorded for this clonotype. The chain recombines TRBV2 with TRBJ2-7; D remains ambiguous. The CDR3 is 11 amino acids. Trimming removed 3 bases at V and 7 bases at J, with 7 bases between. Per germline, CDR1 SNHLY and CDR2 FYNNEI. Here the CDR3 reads CASSDLNEQYF. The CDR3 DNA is TGTGCCAGCAGTGATCTGAATGAGCAGTACTTC.

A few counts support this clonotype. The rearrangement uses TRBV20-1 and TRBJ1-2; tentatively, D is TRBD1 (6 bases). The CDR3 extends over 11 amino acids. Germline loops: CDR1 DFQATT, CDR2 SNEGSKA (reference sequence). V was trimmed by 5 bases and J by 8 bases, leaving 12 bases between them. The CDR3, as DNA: TGCAGTGCTGGATACAGGGAAGGCTACACCTTC. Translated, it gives CSAGYREGYTF.

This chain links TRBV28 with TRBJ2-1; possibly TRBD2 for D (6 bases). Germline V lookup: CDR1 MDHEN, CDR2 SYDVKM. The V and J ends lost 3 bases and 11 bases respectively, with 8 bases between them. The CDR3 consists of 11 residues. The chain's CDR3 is CASSFGRKQFF. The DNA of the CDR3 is TGTGCCAGCAGTTTTGGGAGGAAGCAGTTCTTC.

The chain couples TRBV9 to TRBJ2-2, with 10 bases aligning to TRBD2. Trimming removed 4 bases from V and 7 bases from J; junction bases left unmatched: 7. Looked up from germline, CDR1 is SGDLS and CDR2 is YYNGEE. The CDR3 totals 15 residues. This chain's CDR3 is CASSLTSGESGELFF. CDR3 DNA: TGTGCCAGCAGCCTCACTAGCGGGGAAAGCGGGGAGCTGTTTTTT.

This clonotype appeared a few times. As DNA, the CDR3 is TGTGCCAGCAGCAACCACCGGGACAGGGGAATGAACACTGAAGCTTTCTTT. It is translated as CASSNHRDRGMNTEAFF. The chain recombines TRBV7-2 with TRBJ1-1; 10 positions agree with TRBD1. Germline V gene lookup returns CDR1 SGHTA and CDR2 FQGNSA. CDR3 length: 17 residues. Unmatched junction bases numbered 9, after V lost 5 bases and J lost 0 bases. Full variable domain (missing parts from reference TRBV7-2 and TRBJ1-1): GAGVSQSPSNKVTEKGKDVELRCDPISGHTALYWYRQSLGQGLEFLIYFQGNSAPDKSGLPSDRFSAERTGGSVSTLTIQRTQQEDSAVYLCASSNHRDRGMNTEAFFGQGTRLTVV.

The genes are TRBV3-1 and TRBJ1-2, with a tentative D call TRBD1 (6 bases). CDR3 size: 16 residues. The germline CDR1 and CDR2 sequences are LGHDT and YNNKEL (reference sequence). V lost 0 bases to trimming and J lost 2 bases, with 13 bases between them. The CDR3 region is CASSQESMTGNYGYTF. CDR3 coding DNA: TGTGCCAGCAGCCAAGAATCGATGACAGGAAACTATGGCTACACCTTC.

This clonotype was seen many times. CDR3 loop: CASSSWTSTYNEQFF. CDR3 in DNA: TGTGCCAGCAGCTCGTGGACTAGTACCTACAATGAGCAGTTCTTC. This chain connects TRBV7-2 to TRBJ2-1; 7 bases line up with TRBD2. V gave up 4 bases and J gave up 2 bases; unmatched junction bases: 5. From germline, CDR1 is SGHTA and CDR2 FQGNSA. The CDR3 runs 15 residues.

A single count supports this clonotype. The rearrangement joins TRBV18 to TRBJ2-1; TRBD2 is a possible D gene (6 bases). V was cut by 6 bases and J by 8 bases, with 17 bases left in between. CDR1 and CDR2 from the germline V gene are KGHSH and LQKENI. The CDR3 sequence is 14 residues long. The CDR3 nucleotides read TGTGCCAGCTCTACGGGACTTTCTAGCTATGAGCAGTTCTTC. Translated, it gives CASSTGLSSYEQFF.

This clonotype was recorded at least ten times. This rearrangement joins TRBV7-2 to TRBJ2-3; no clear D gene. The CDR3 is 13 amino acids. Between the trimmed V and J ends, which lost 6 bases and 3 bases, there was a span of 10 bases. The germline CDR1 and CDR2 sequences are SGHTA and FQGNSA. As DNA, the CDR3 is TGTGCCAGCAGACCCACTCGGACAGATACGCAGTATTTT. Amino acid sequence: CASRPTRTDTQYF.

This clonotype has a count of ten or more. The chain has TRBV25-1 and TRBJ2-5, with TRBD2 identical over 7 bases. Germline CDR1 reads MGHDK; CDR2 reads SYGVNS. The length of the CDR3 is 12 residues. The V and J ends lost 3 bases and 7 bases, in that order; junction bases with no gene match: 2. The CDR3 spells CASSDREGTQYF. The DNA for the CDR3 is TGTGCCAGCAGTGACAGGGAGGGGACCCAGTACTTC.

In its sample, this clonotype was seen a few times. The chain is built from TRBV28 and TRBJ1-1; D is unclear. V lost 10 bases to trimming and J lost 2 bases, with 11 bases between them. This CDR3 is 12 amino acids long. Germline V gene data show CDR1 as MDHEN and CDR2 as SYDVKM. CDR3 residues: CATRELNTEAFF. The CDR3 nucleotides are TGTGCCACCCGGGAGCTAAACACTGAAGCTTTCTTT.

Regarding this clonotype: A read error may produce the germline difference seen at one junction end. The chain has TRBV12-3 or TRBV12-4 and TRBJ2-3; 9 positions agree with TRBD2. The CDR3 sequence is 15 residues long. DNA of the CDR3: TGTGCCAGCAGTCCTCAGACTAGCGGATCAGATGCGCAGTATTTT. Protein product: CASSPQTSGSDAQYF.

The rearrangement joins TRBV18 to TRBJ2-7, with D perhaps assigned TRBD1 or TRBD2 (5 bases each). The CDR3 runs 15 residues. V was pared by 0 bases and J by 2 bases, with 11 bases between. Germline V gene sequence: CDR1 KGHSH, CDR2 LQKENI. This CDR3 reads CASSPPRGSTYEQYF. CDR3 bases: TGTGCCAGCTCACCACCGAGGGGCTCAACCTACGAGCAGTACTTC.

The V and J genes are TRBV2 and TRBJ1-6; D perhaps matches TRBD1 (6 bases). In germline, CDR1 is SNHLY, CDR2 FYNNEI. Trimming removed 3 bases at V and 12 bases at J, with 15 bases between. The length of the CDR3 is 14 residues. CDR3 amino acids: CASSDPRRGLPLHF. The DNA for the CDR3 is TGTGCCAGCAGTGATCCCAGACGGGGGCTACCCCTCCACTTT.

CDR3 region: CASSPTSSTSGSVDTQYF. The CDR3 bases are TGTGCCAGCTCACCGACGTCCTCGACTAGCGGGAGTGTAGATACGCAGTATTTT. The chain carries TRBV18 and TRBJ2-3, with TRBD2 identical over 12 bases. This CDR3 contains 18 residues. The trim removed 3 bases at V and 5 bases at J, leaving 12 bases unmatched. Per germline, CDR1 KGHSH and CDR2 LQKENI. Full variable domain (outside the CDR3, taken from reference TRBV18 and TRBJ2-3): NAGVMQNPRHLVRRRGQEARLRCSPMKGHSHVYWYRQLPEEGLKFMVYLQKENIIDESGMPKERFSAEFPKEGPSILRIQQVVRGDSAAYFCASSPTSSTSGSVDTQYFGPGTRLTVL.

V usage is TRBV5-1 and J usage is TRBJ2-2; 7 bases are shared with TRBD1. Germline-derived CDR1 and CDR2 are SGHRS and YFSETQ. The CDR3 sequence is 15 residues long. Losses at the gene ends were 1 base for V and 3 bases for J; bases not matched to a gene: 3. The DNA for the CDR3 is TGCGCCAGCAGCTTGAGGACAGGAGACACCGGGGAGCTGTTTTTT. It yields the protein CASSLRTGDTGELFF.

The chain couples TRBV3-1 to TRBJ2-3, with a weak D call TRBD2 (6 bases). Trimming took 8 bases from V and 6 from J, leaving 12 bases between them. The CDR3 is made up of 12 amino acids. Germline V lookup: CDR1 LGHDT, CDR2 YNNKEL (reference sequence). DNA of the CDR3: TGTGCCAGCCGCTACGGGAGCGATACGCAGTATTTT. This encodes CASRYGSDTQYF.

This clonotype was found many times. DNA for the CDR3: TGTGCCAGCAGCCAGTGGGGGATAACAGATACGCAGTATTTT. It is translated as CASSQWGITDTQYF. The J gene is TRBJ2-3, the V gene TRBV14; D is perhaps TRBD1 or TRBD2 (5 bases each). The V gene lost 3 bases and the J gene lost 3 bases, with 10 bases spanning the gap. The germline CDR1 and CDR2 sequences are SGHDN and FVKESK. CDR3 size: 14 residues. Looking up the rest from reference TRBV14 and TRBJ2-3 gives the full variable domain: EAGVTQFPSHSVIEKGQTVTLRCDPISGHDNLYWYRRVMGKEIKFLLHFVKESKQDESGMPNNRFLAERTGGTYSTLKVQPAELEDSGVYFCASSQWGITDTQYFGPGTRLTVL.

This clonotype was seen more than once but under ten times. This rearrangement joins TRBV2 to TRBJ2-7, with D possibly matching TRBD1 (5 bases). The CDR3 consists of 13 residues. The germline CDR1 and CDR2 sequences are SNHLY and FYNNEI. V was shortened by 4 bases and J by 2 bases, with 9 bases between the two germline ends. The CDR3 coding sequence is TGTGCCAGCAGTGTGTCAGGGACCTACGAGCAGTACTTC. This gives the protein CASSVSGTYEQYF.

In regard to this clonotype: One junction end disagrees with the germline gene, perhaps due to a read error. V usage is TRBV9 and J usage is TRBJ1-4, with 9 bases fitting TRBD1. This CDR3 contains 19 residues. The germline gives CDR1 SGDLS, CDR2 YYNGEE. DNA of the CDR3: TGTGCCAGCAGCGTAGCTCGCGGGACAGGGAGTGCAACTAATGAAAACCTGTTTTTT. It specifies CASSVARGTGSATNENLFF.

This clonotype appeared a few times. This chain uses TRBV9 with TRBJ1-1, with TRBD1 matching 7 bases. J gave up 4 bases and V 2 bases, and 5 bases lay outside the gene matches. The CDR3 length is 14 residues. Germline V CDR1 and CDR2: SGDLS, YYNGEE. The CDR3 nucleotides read TGTGCCAGCAGCGTCGCCACAGGGGCCACTGAAGCTTTCTTT. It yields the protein CASSVATGATEAFF.

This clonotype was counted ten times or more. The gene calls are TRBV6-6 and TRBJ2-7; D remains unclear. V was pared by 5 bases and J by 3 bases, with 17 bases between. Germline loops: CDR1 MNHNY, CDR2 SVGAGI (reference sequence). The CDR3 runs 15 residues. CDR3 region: CASSDIGKTYYEQYF. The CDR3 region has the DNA TGTGCCAGCAGTGACATAGGGAAAACCTACTACGAGCAGTACTTC.

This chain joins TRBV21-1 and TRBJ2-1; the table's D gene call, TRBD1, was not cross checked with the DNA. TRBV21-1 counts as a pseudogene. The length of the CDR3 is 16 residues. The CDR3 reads CASNSTPQGAYNEQFF. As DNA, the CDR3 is TGTGCCAGCAACTCCACCCCTCAGGGGGCCTACAATGAGCAGTTCTTC.

The CDR3 sequence is CASSQSLGRETPYEQYF. The CDR3 coding sequence is TGTGCCAGCAGCCAAAGCTTAGGGCGGGAGACGCCCTACGAGCAGTACTTC. The chain carries TRBV3-1 and TRBJ2-7; TRBD2 agrees at 7 bases. The CDR3 is 17 residues long. Germline CDR1 reads LGHDT; CDR2 reads YNNKEL (reference sequence). V was pared by 2 bases and J by 2 bases, with 12 bases of the junction left unmatched.

As DNA, the CDR3 is TGCGCCAGCAGCTTGGGAGCGGGGGGCTCGCAGTATTTT. The encoded protein is CASSLGAGGSQYF. J is TRBJ2-3 and V is TRBV5-1, with 9 positions matching TRBD2. J was trimmed by 10 bases and V by 0 bases; bases with no gene match: 3. From germline, CDR1 is SGHRS and CDR2 YFSETQ. CDR3 size: 13 residues.

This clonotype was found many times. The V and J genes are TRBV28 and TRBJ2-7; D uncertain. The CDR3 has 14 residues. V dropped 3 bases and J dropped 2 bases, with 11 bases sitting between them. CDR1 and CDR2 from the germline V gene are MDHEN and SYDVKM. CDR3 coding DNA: TGTGCCAGCAGTTTTATAAACGGTGCCTACGAGCAGTACTTC. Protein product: CASSFINGAYEQYF.

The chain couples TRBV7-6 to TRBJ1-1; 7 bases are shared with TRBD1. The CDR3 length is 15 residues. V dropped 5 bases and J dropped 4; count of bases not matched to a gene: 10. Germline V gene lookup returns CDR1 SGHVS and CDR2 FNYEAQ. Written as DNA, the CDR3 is TGTGCCAGCAGCCCAATACCACAGGGGAGCACTGAAGCTTTCTTT. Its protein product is CASSPIPQGSTEAFF.

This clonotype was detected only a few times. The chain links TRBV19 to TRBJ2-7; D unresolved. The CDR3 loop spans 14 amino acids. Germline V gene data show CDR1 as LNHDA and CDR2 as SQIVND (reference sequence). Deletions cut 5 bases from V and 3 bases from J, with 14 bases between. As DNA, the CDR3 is TGTGCCAGTAGTCCGGAGTTTTGGGTCTACGAGCAGTACTTC. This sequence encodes CASSPEFWVYEQYF.

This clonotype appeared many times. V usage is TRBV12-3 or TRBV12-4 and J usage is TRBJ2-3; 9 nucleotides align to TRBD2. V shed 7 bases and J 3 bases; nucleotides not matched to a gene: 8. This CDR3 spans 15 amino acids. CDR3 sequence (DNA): TGTGCCAGCACTGGGGTGCTAGCGGGAACAGATACGCAGTATTTT. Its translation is CASTGVLAGTDTQYF.

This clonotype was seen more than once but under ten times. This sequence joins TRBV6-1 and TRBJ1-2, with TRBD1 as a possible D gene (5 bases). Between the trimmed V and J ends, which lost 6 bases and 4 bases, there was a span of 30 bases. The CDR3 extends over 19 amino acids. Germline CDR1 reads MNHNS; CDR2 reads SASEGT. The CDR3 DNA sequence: TGTGCCAGCAGGATTGGGACCTTGGGATGGCAGGGCCTTTCCTATGGCTACACCTTC. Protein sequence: CASRIGTLGWQGLSYGYTF.

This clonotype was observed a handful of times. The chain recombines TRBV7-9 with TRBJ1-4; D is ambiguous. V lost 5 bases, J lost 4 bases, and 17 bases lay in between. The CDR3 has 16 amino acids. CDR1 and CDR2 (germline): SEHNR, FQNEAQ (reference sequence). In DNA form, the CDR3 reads TGTGCCAGCAGCGACATCTTGCGGGGATTTAATGAAAAACTGTTTTTT. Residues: CASSDILRGFNEKLFF.